The next 24 T cell receptor beta chains were all read from a single sample in a study of T cells in Graves' hyperthyroidism and ophthalmopathy. Template material for amplifying TCR beta CDR3 regions consisted of RNA transcripts. The TCR CDR3 was amplified in a first-round RT-PCR using the HTBI primer set. TCRdb passed the multiplex PCR reads through MiXCR, listing each CDR3 protein once. This sample has more than 350,000 distinct CDR3 sequences; roughly 15% occur once, and the top ten carry about 21%. The sequencing sample was made of blood. The receptors shown here come from a woman aged 55 to 70 with Graves' ophthalmopathy.

About this clonotype itself: A much larger clone is a single base away; this may be a read error. This chain uses TRBV6-2 or TRBV6-3 with TRBJ2-7; 9 bases line up with TRBD2. CDR1 MNHEY and CDR2 SVGEGT come from the germline V gene. The CDR3 runs 14 residues. V dropped 4 bases and J dropped 2; count of bases not matched to a gene: 3. The CDR3 DNA reads as TGTGCCAGCAGTTCTAGCGGGGCCGCCTACGAGCAGTACTTC. It is translated as CASSSSGAAYEQYF.

The rearrangement uses TRBV3-1 and TRBJ2-5, with D hard to call. V gave up 4 bases and J gave up 9 bases, with 24 bases separating them. CDR1 and CDR2 (germline): LGHDT, YNNKEL (reference sequence). The CDR3 loop spans 16 amino acids. This chain's CDR3 is CASSLRSPERSGSQYF. The CDR3 nucleotides read TGTGCCAGCAGCCTCCGATCACCAGAGCGCAGTGGGTCCCAGTACTTC.

This clonotype occurred many times. The chain couples TRBV28 to TRBJ2-1; D is undetermined. In germline, CDR1 is MDHEN, CDR2 SYDVKM. This CDR3 is built from 15 residues. V was clipped by 5 bases and J by 5 bases, with 16 bases between them. The CDR3 spells CASSVPGPINNEQFF. In DNA, the CDR3 is TGTGCCAGCAGTGTCCCCGGGCCGATTAACAATGAGCAGTTCTTC.

The rearrangement links TRBV27 to TRBJ2-7; D is unresolved. CDR3 size: 13 residues. V was clipped by 2 bases and J by 3 bases, with 8 bases between them. Germline values: CDR1 MNHEY, CDR2 SMNVEV (reference sequence). The chain's CDR3 is CASSLRVDYEQYF. In DNA form, the CDR3 reads TGTGCCAGCAGTTTAAGAGTAGACTACGAGCAGTACTTC.

This clonotype was found many times. The chain links TRBV28 to TRBJ1-5, with D unclear. V gave up 5 bases and J gave up 6 bases, with 5 bases separating them. CDR1 is MDHEN, CDR2 SYDVKM, per germline. This CDR3 comprises 11 residues. In nucleotides, the CDR3 is TGTGCCAGCAGTCGTAGTCAGCCCCAGCATTTT. It specifies CASSRSQPQHF.

Many counts were recorded for this clonotype. The genes are TRBV7-8 and TRBJ2-5; D is undetermined. This CDR3 is built from 14 residues. V was trimmed by 1 base and J by 4 bases, leaving 10 bases between them. Germline-derived CDR1 and CDR2 are SGHVS and FQNEAQ. Here the CDR3 DNA reads TGTGCCAGCAGCTTAGGCGGAGTGGCAGAGACCCAGTACTTC. As protein: CASSLGGVAETQYF.

In this sample, this clonotype turned up a few times. The chain carries TRBV12-3 or TRBV12-4 and TRBJ2-5; 8 nucleotides line up with TRBD2. V was pared by 6 bases and J by 2 bases, with 5 bases of the junction left unmatched. This CDR3 contains 14 residues. CDR3 in DNA: TGTGCCAGCAGACAACTAGCGGTACAAGAGACCCAGTACTTC. Amino acid sequence: CASRQLAVQETQYF.

At least ten counts were recorded for this clonotype. This rearrangement joins TRBV28 to TRBJ1-5; TRBD1 might be the D (5 bases). The ends were cut back, 2 bases at V and 7 bases at J, with 12 bases in the middle. Per the germline V gene, CDR1 is MDHEN and CDR2 is SYDVKM. This CDR3 region has 14 residues. CDR3 coding DNA: TGTGCCAGCAGTTTAATCCAGGGAACGCAGCCCCAGCATTTT. Translating it yields CASSLIQGTQPQHF.

The chain has TRBV9 and TRBJ2-2, with TRBD1 matching over 10 bases. Germline V gives CDR1 SGDLS, CDR2 YYNGEE. V trimming: 0 bases; J trimming: 4 bases; junction bases outside the gene matches: 3. The CDR3 has 16 residues. The CDR3 spells CASSVGQGARTGELFF. The CDR3 DNA reads TGTGCCAGCAGCGTAGGACAGGGGGCGCGCACCGGGGAGCTGTTTTTT.

This clonotype appeared many times. The rearrangement uses TRBV12-3 or TRBV12-4 and TRBJ1-4; unclear D gene. The CDR3 loop spans 15 amino acids. Trimming left V 5 bases short and J 7 bases short, with 17 bases between. DNA of the CDR3: TGTGCCAGCAGTACCCGGGCCCGGCCGAGTGAAAAACTGTTTTTT. It specifies CASSTRARPSEKLFF.

This clonotype was picked up many times. The rearrangement links TRBV29-1 to TRBJ2-1; possibly TRBD1 for D (5 bases). Germline V gene data show CDR1 as SQVTM and CDR2 as ANQGSEA. The CDR3 runs 14 residues. V lost 1 base and J 4 bases, leaving 11 bases between the germline ends. CDR3 residues: CSVEGRTTYNEQFF. Written as DNA, the CDR3 is TGCAGCGTTGAAGGCCGGACAACTTACAATGAGCAGTTCTTC.

The chain couples TRBV6-2 or TRBV6-3 to TRBJ1-6; D call uncertain. Trimming removed 1 base at V and 0 bases at J, with 10 bases between. The CDR3 covers 17 residues. In germline, CDR1 is MNHEY, CDR2 SVGEGT. This CDR3 reads CASSYFRMSSYNSPLHF. The CDR3, as DNA: TGTGCCAGCAGTTACTTCCGCATGAGCTCCTATAATTCACCCCTCCACTTT.

The CDR3 region has the DNA TGTGCCAGCAGTTTGCGCCAAAACATTCAGTACTTC. This codes for CASSLRQNIQYF. The chain couples TRBV12-3 or TRBV12-4 to TRBJ2-4, with no clear D. Trimming removed 3 bases from V and 5 bases from J, with 5 bases in between. CDR3 length equals 12 residues.

About this clonotype itself: One base away lies a much larger clone, so this may be a sequencing read error. This rearrangement joins TRBV15 to TRBJ1-5; the D gene is possibly TRBD1 (5 bases). This CDR3 is 15 amino acids long. V was cut by 0 bases and J by 3 bases, with 9 bases left in between. Germline V lookup: CDR1 LNHNV, CDR2 YYDKDF (reference sequence). The CDR3 reads CATSRDRGDNQPQHF. CDR3 coding DNA: TGTGCCACCAGCAGAGATCGGGGGGACAATCAGCCCCAGCATTTT.

The V and J genes are TRBV7-9 and TRBJ2-5, with 9 bases that match TRBD2. The J segment lost 4 bases and the V segment lost 1 base, leaving 16 bases of the junction unmatched. This CDR3 has 19 amino acids. Germline lookup yields CDR1 SEHNR and CDR2 FQNEAQ (reference sequence). CDR3: CASSLVGVLAGYEAETQYF. CDR3 nucleotides: TGTGCCAGCAGCTTAGTAGGAGTGCTAGCGGGATATGAGGCAGAGACCCAGTACTTC. Full variable domain (outside the CDR3, taken from reference TRBV7-9 and TRBJ2-5): DTGVSQNPRHKITKRGQNVTFRCDPISEHNRLYWYRQTLGQGPEFLTYFQNEAQLEKSRLLSDRFSAERPKGSFSTLEIQRTEQGDSAMYLCASSLVGVLAGYEAETQYFGPGTRLLVL.

This clonotype was picked up many times. The rearrangement joins TRBV7-9 to TRBJ2-7; 7 nucleotides line up with TRBD1. This CDR3 comprises 15 residues. V lost 5 bases and J lost 3; bases outside the gene matches: 10. Germline CDR1 is SEHNR and CDR2 is FQNEAQ (reference sequence). CDR3 sequence reads: CASSPPTGDFYEQYF. The DNA of the CDR3 is TGTGCCAGCAGCCCCCCTACAGGGGATTTCTACGAGCAGTACTTC.

The V gene is TRBV27, the J gene TRBJ1-3, with D unresolved. V was cut by 6 bases and J by 2 bases, with 8 bases left in between. Per the germline V gene, CDR1 is MNHEY and CDR2 is SMNVEV (reference sequence). The CDR3 covers 13 residues. CDR3 bases: TGTGCCAGCAGACAGATCGCTGGAAACACCATATATTTT. As protein: CASRQIAGNTIYF.

The chain joins TRBV5-6 to TRBJ2-2, with TRBD2 matching 7 bases. Germline CDR1 reads SGHDT; CDR2 reads YYEEEE. J was trimmed by 7 bases and V by 1 base; bases with no gene match: 1. This CDR3 is built from 13 residues. This CDR3 reads CASSLRGGGELFF. As DNA, the CDR3 is TGTGCCAGCAGCTTGCGCGGGGGCGGGGAGCTGTTTTTT.

This clonotype came up many times. This rearrangement joins TRBV12-3 or TRBV12-4 to TRBJ1-2, with D hard to call. This CDR3 is 13 amino acids long. With 0 bases removed from V and 5 bases from J, the gap between germline ends came to 7 bases. CDR3 DNA sequence: TGTGCCAGCAGTTTAGCAGGTCCTTATGGCTACACCTTC. Translation gives CASSLAGPYGYTF.

The V and J genes are TRBV7-3 and TRBJ2-7; 10 positions match TRBD2. V shed 0 bases and J 3 bases; nucleotides not matched to a gene: 5. Germline CDR1 and CDR2: SGHTA and FQGTGA. The CDR3 sequence is 16 residues long. CDR3 residues: CASSLTGASGSYEQYF. For the CDR3, the DNA is TGTGCCAGCAGCTTAACTGGGGCTAGCGGGAGCTACGAGCAGTACTTC.

This clonotype was counted at least ten times. In DNA form, the CDR3 reads TGCAGTGCCCCATCGTCACTAGCGGGAGAGGGCAATGAGCAGTTCTTC. It specifies CSAPSSLAGEGNEQFF. V and J are TRBV20-1 and TRBJ2-1; 11 positions match TRBD2. Trimming at V came to 6 bases and at J to 6 bases, leaving 13 bases not matched to a gene. The length of the CDR3 is 16 residues. Germline CDR1 DFQATT, CDR2 SNEGSKA (reference sequence).

The chain is built from TRBV18 and TRBJ1-6; no firm D call. The CDR3 spans 17 residues. Trimming pared 0 bases from V and 2 bases from J, leaving 11 bases between. Looked up from germline, CDR1 is KGHSH and CDR2 is LQKENI. CDR3 DNA sequence: TGTGCCAGCTCACCACCGTCGGGCCGAACCTATAATTCACCCCTCCACTTT. Encoded protein: CASSPPSGRTYNSPLHF.

There are many counts of this clonotype. J is TRBJ2-5 and V is TRBV6-1; 8 nucleotides agree with TRBD1. The CDR3 is made up of 13 amino acids. Germline V lookup: CDR1 MNHNS, CDR2 SASEGT. Trimming took 9 bases from V and 5 from J; bases not matched to a gene: 8. In DNA form, the CDR3 reads TGTGCCAGTCTGTTGACAGGGGTTGAGACCCAGTACTTC. Protein: CASLLTGVETQYF.

Many counts were recorded for this clonotype. The V call is TRBV18, the J call TRBJ2-1, with 7 bases lining up with TRBD2. V shed 3 bases and J 9 bases; nucleotides not matched to a gene: 14. Looked up from germline, CDR1 is KGHSH and CDR2 is LQKENI. This CDR3 spans 16 amino acids. The CDR3 is CASSPPLAETDIEQFF. The CDR3 nucleotides read TGTGCCAGCTCACCTCCCCTAGCGGAGACGGATATTGAGCAGTTCTTC.